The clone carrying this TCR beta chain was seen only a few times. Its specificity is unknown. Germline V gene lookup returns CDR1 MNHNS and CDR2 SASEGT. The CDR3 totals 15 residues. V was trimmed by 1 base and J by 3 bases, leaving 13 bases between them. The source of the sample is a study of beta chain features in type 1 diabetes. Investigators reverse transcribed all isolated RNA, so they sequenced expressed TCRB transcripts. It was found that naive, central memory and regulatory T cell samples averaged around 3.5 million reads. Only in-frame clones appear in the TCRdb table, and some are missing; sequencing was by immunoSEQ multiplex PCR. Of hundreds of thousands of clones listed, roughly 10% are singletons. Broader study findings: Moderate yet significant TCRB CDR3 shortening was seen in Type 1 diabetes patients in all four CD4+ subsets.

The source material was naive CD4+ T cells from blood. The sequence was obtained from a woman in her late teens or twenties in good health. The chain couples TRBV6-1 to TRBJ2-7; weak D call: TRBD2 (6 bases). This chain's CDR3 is CASSEDWAGSYEQYF. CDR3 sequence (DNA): TGTGCCAGCAGTGAAGATTGGGCCGGGAGCTACGAGCAGTACTTC.